This is a list of T cell receptor beta chains from one sample in a study of blood T cell repertoires in COVID-19. Sequencing used immunoSEQ multiplex PCR; TCRdb keeps in-frame clones, though not all of them. This sample yields roughly 380,000 clones, of which around 91% are seen a single time; 1.5% to 1.8% belongs to the top ten. Sequencing was carried out using peripheral blood. These receptors all stem from a woman aged 40 to 49 with COVID-19, enrolled during active disease. The CDR3 runs from the conserved cysteine through the conserved F or W.

>14|TRBJ1-5|TRBV18
CASSPGGRNQPQHF
>15|TRBJ2-7|TRBV28
CASRASGRGVHEQYF
>17|TRBJ1-3|TRBV7-9
CASSPSGQGRRGNTIYF
>13|TRBJ2-1|TRBV6-5
CASSYEGAGEQFF
>14|TRBJ1-2|TRBV3-1/TRBV3-2
CASSPGQGRYGYTF
>12|TRBJ1-2|TRBV28
CASSRLKEGYTF
>15|TRBJ2-3|TRBV25-1
CASSRLAGFTDTQYF
>15|TRBJ2-2|TRBV27
CASSYSQGATGELFF
>15|TRBJ1-5|TRBV5-6
CASSLMTGSNQPQHF
>14|TRBJ2-2|TRBV19
CASSIYENTGELFF
>14|TRBJ2-5|TRBV4-3
CASSARGGGETQYF
>12|TRBJ2-2|TRBV7-3
CASSTTGSELFF
>13|TRBJ1-1|TRBV5-1
CASSLGGSAEAFF
>11|TRBJ2-3|TRBV29-1
CTLQVTDTQYF
>16|TRBJ1-2|TRBV19
CASTPIAGQQNYGYTF
>14|TRBJ1-1|TRBV7-3
CASSHRTGGAEAFF
>16|TRBJ1-5|TRBV6-1
CASSEQPQGGGQPQHF
>12|TRBJ1-5|TRBV7-9
CASSFGDQPQHF
>11|TRBJ2-5|TRBV19
CASVNQETQYF
>13|TRBJ1-5|TRBV30
CAWSGGNNQPQHF
>14|TRBJ1-1|TRBV7-9
CASSDNPGLSEAFF
>14|TRBJ2-7|TRBV27
CASRRGRASYEQYF
>17|TRBJ1-1|TRBV5-6
CASRNKDRRPSNTEAFF
>15|TRBJ1-2|TRBV4-1
CASSQDPGMDYGYTF
>17|TRBJ2-2|TRBV15
CATSSLRDTSNTGELFF
>13|TRBJ1-1|TRBV15
CATSRGGRTEAFF
>14|TRBJ1-1|TRBV29-1
CSVEDRQGWTEAFF
>13|TRBJ1-2|TRBV7-2
CASSSTEVYGYTF
>14|TRBJ1-6|TRBV7-3
CASSPDRGNSPLHF
>18|TRBJ1-4|TRBV18
CASSPPSAGRGVGEKLFF
>13|TRBJ2-5|TRBV27
CASSFVPRETQYF
>17|TRBJ2-5|TRBV19
CASSIHGAGGVHGTQYF
>16|TRBJ1-2|TRBV5-1
CASSLAPSGSNYGYTF
>13|TRBJ1-2|TRBV28
CASSLQGVVGYTF
>16|TRBJ2-3|TRBV5-1
CASSLGLAGGADTQYF
>14|TRBJ1-5|TRBV27
CASRDRGLRQPQHF
>13|TRBJ2-7|TRBV28
CATHPGKNYEQYF
>14|TRBJ1-5|TRBV27
CASSLRRGSQPQHF
>14|TRBJ1-5|TRBV5-8
CASSRDTSNQPQHF
>16|TRBJ1-3|TRBV9
CASSVAPTDSGNTIYF
>14|TRBJ2-1|TRBV28
CASRTSGGGDEQFF
>12|TRBJ1-2|TRBV29-1
CSVEGQGYGYTF
>17|TRBJ1-5|TRBV27
CASAVGVVGVSNQPQHF
>16|TRBJ1-5|TRBV19
CASSIDSGLRNQPQHF
>14|TRBJ1-2|TRBV5-1
CASSLAGINYGYTF
>13|TRBJ2-7|TRBV13
CASSFGRGNEQYF
>14|TRBJ1-6|TRBV19
CASSQQGSNSPLHF
>16|TRBJ2-5|TRBV25-1
CASSEFGTGIQETQYF
>15|TRBJ1-5|TRBV28
CASSPTGGGNQPQHF